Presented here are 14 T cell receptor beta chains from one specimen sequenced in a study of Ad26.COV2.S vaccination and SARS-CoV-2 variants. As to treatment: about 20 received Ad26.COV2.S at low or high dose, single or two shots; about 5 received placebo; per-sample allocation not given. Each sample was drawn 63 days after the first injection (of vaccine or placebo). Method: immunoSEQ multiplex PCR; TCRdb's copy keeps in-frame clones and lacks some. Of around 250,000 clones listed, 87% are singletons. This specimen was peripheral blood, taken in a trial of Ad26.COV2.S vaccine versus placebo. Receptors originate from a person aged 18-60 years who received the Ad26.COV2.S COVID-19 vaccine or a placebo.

CDR3 bases: TGTGCCTGGAGCTTGGTGGGACAGGGAAATGAAAAACTGTTTTTT. It encodes CAWSLVGQGNEKLFF. This chain connects TRBV30 to TRBJ1-4; the match to TRBD1 covers 9 bases. The V gene's germline CDR1 is GTSNPN and CDR2 SVGIG (reference sequence). The CDR3 contains 15 residues. Unmatched junction bases numbered 7, after V lost 3 bases and J lost 5 bases.

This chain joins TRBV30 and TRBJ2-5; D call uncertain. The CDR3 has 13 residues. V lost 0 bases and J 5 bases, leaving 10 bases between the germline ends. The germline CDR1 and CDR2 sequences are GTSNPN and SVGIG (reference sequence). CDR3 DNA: TGTGCCTGGAGTGTATTAGCTTTGGAGACCCAGTACTTC. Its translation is CAWSVLALETQYF.

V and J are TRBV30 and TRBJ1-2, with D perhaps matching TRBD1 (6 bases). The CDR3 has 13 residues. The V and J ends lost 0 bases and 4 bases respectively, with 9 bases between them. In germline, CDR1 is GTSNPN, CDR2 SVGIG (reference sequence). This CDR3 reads CAWSVSDSYGYTF. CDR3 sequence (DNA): TGTGCCTGGAGTGTTTCGGACAGCTATGGCTACACCTTC.

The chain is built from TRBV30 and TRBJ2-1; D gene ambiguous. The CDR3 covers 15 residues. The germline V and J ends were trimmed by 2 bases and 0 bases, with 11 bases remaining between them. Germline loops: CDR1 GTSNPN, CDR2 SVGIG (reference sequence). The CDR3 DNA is TGTGCCTGGAGTAAGCAATTAAGCTCCTACAATGAGCAGTTCTTC. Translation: CAWSKQLSSYNEQFF.

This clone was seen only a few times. The chain's CDR3 is CARHQGDTIYF. In nucleotides, the CDR3 is TGTGCCAGGCACCAGGGTGACACCATATATTTT. The chain is built from TRBV21-1 and TRBJ1-3; the table's D call, TRBD1, has no DNA check behind it. TRBV21-1 is reported as a pseudogene. This CDR3 has 11 amino acids.

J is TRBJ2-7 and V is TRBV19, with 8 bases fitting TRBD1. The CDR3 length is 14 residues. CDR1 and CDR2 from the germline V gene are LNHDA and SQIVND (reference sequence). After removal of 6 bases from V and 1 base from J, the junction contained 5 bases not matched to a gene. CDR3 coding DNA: TGTGCCAGTAGATCCGACAGGGGTTCCTACGAGCAGTACTTC. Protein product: CASRSDRGSYEQYF.

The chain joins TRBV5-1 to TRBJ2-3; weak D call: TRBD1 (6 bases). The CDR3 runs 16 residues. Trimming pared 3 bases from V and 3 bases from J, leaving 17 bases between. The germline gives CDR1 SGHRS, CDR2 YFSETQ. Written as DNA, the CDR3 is TGCGCCAGCAGCTCGAACCAGGGGTGGAGGACAGATACGCAGTATTTT. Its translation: CASSSNQGWRTDTQYF.

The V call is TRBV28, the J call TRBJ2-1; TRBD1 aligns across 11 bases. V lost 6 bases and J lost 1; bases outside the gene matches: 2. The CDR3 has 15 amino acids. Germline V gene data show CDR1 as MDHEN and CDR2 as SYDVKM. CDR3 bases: TGTGCCAGCAGCGGGACAGGGGGATCCTACAATGAGCAGTTCTTC. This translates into CASSGTGGSYNEQFF.

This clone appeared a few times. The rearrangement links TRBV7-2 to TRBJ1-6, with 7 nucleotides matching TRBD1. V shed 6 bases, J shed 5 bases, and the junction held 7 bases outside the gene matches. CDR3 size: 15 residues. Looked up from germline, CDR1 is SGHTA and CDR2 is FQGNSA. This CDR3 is CASSFRQGNNSPLHF. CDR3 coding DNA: TGTGCCAGCAGTTTTCGACAGGGAAATAATTCACCCCTCCACTTT.

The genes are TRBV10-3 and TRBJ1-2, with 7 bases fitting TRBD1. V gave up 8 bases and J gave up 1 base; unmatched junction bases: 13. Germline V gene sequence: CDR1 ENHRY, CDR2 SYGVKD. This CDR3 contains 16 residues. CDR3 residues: CAIGGTALDYNYGYTF. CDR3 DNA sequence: TGTGCCATCGGGGGGACAGCACTAGATTATAACTATGGCTACACCTTC.

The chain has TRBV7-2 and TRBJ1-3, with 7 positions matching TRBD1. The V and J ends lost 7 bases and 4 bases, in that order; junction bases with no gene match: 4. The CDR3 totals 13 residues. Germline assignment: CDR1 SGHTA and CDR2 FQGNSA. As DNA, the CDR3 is TGTGCCAGCACCGTGGGACAGGGAAACACCATATATTTT. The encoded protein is CASTVGQGNTIYF.

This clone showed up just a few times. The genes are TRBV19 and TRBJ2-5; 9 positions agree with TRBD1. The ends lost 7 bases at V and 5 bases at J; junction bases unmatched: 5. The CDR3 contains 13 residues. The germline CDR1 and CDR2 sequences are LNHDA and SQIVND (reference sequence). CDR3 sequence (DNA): TGTGCCAGTAACCTCGGGACAGGGGAGACCCAGTACTTC. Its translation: CASNLGTGETQYF.

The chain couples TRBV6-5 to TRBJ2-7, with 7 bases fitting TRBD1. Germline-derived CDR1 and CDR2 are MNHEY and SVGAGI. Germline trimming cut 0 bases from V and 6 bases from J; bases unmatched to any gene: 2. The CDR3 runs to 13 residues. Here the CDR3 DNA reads TGTGCCAGCAGTTACTCGCCAGGGGGCGAGCAGTACTTC. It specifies CASSYSPGGEQYF.

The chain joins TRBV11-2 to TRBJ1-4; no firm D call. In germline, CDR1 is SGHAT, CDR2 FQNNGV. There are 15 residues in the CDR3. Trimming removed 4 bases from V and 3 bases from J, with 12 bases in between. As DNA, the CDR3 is TGTGCCAGCAGCTCCTACTACAGTCCTAATGAAAAACTGTTTTTT. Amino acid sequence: CASSSYYSPNEKLFF.